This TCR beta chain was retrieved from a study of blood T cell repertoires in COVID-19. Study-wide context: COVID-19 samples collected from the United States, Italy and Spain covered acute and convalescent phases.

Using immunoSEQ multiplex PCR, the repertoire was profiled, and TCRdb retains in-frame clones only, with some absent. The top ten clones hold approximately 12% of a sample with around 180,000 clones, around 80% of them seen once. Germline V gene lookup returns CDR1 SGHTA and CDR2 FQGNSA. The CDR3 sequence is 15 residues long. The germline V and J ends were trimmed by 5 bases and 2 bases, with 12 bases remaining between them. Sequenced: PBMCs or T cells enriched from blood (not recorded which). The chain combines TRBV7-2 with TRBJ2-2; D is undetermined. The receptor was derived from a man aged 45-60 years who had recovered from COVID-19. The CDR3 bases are TGTGCCAGCAGCCCGTCGCAGATAAACACCGGGGAGCTGTTTTTT. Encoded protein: CASSPSQINTGELFF.